Sequencing of this TCR beta chain was carried out in a study of T-cell memory formation after mild COVID-19. TCRdb fed the 5' RACE reads into MiXCR, producing one record per CDR3 protein. The table has just over 400,000 distinct CDR3 sequences, 23% seen once; the top ten hold around 13%. The CDR3 is 13 residues long. Germline V gene lookup returns CDR1 SNHLY and CDR2 FYNNEI. J lost 8 bases, V lost 8 bases, and 7 bases had no gene match. This chain uses TRBV2 with TRBJ2-1; TRBD1 aligns across 9 bases. The source is an adult woman who had mild COVID-19 (a few samples of this study predate the infection). Cell type and time point are not known. The sample comprised PBMCs or a T cell subset sorted from them (not recorded which). The CDR3 coding sequence is TGTGCCAGCTGGACAGGGGTTCACGATGAGCAGTTCTTC. Residues: CASWTGVHDEQFF.